The T cell receptor beta chain under discussion was sequenced for a study of lymphopenia after photon versus proton radiotherapy. Study-level findings and limits: Post-nadir diversity loss with photons came from oligoclonal expansion, particularly CD8+ Temra cells. Proton therapy kept repertoires fairly stable, unlike photons, which gained effector/memory cells.

Generated by immunoSEQ multiplex PCR, the TCRdb table keeps only in-frame clones and is missing some. Of some 41,000 clones in the sample, more than 75% were seen once. With regard to this clone: The antigen is undetermined.

CDR3 length: 16 residues. V was clipped by 0 bases and J by 5 bases; unmatched bases: 5. Germline assignment: CDR1 SGHNT and CDR2 YYREEE (reference sequence). This clonotype was obtained from a middle-aged man with gastric cancer. The input for sequencing was peripheral blood, taken from a patient treated with photon-based radiotherapy. The chain couples TRBV5-4 to TRBJ2-3; 11 bases are shared with TRBD2. CDR3 in amino acids: CASSLELAGDGDTQYF. The CDR3 coding sequence is TGTGCCAGCAGCTTGGAACTAGCGGGAGACGGAGATACGCAGTATTTT.